Sequencing of this TCR beta chain was carried out in a study of radiotherapy plus CTLA-4 blockade in lung cancer. Regarding the study as a whole: Expansion in blood of tumor-derived TCR clones was seen after radiotherapy plus ipilimumab.

Profiled with immunoSEQ multiplex PCR; TCRdb holds only in-frame clones, not every one. Here the sample spans roughly 110,000 clones, 70% to 90% being singletons. A word on this clone: The target antigen is unknown.

The CDR3 runs 14 residues. Between the trimmed V and J ends, which lost 5 bases and 3 bases, there was a span of 10 bases. From germline, CDR1 is SGHTA and CDR2 FQGTGA. The study gave focal radiation plus ipilimumab CTLA-4 blockade to patients with chemo-refractory metastatic non-small-cell lung cancer. The sequence was obtained from a human donor with non-small cell lung cancer that progressed on radiotherapy plus ipilimumab. Some clones in this sample may be carry-over from other donors' samples. The input for sequencing was peripheral blood, taken from a patient treated with radiotherapy plus ipilimumab. V gene TRBV7-3 combines with J gene TRBJ2-2; D tentatively reads TRBD1 or TRBD2 (5 bases each). DNA for the CDR3: TGTGCCAGCAGCAGGGACGGCTACACCGGGGAGCTGTTTTTT. This gives the protein CASSRDGYTGELFF.